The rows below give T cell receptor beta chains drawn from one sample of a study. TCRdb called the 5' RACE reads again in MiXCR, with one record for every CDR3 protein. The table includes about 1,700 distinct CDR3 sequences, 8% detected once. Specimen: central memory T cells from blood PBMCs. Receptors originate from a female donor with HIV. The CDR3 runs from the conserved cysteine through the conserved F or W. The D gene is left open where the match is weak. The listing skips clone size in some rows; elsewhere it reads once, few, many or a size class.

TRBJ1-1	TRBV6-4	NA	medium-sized	CASSDNMRRNTEAFF	TGTGCCAGCAGTGACAATATGAGGAGGAACACTGAAGCTTTCTTT
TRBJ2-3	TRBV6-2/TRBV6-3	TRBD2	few	CASSYTGTSPSTDTQYF	TGTGCCAGCAGTTACACCGGGACTAGCCCTAGCACAGATACGCAGTATTTT
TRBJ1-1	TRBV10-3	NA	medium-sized	CATLRRGGSGTEAFF	TGTGCCACCCTCCGGAGAGGGGGATCGGGCACTGAAGCTTTCTTT
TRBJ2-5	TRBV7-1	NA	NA	CASSSQTRRTQYF	TGTGCCAGCAGCTCCCAAACTAGGAGGACCCAGTACTTC
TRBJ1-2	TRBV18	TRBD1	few	CASSPGIQGVHYGYTF	TGTGCCAGCTCACCAGGCATCCAGGGGGTACACTATGGCTACACCTTC
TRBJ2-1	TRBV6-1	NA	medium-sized	CASSEAGAPPYNEQFF	TGTGCCAGCAGTGAAGCCGGGGCACCGCCCTACAATGAGCAGTTCTTC
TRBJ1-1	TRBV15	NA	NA	CATTEPSLPEAFF	TGTGCCACCACCGAACCCTCCTTGCCTGAAGCTTTCTTT
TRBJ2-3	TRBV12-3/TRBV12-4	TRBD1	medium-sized	CASSLYQGATTDTQYF	TGTGCCAGCAGTTTATATCAGGGGGCGACCACAGATACGCAGTATTTT
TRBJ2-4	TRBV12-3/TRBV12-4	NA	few	CASSMTGVAKNIQYF	TGTGCCAGCAGTATGACAGGAGTAGCCAAAAACATTCAGTACTTC
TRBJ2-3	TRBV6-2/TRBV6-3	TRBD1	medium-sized	CASSYDRGYLRTDTQYF	TGTGCCAGCAGTTACGACAGGGGATACCTCAGGACAGATACGCAGTATTTT
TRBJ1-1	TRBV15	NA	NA	CATSRTRGAGTEAFF	TGTGCCACCAGCAGAACTAGGGGGGCAGGGACTGAAGCTTTCTTT
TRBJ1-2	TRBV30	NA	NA	CACPGGEAGPLGYGYTF	TGTGCCTGTCCTGGGGGGGAGGCAGGGCCCCTGGGCTATGGCTACACCTTC
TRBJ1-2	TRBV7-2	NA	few	CASSLPQGHGYTF	TGTGCCAGCAGCCTCCCACAGGGACATGGCTACACCTTC
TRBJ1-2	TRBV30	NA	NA	CAWSVAWEGDYTF	TGTGCCTGGAGTGTGGCGTGGGAAGGGGACTACACCTTC
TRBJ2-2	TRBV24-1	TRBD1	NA	CATSAPQGAGTGELFF	TGTGCCACCAGTGCCCCACAGGGGGCGGGCACCGGGGAGCTGTTTTTT
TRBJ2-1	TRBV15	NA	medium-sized	CATSAREEQFF	TGTGCCACCAGCGCCCGGGAGGAGCAGTTCTTC
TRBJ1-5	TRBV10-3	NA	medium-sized	CATTGYSNQPQHF	TGTGCCACCACAGGTTATAGCAATCAGCCCCAGCATTTT
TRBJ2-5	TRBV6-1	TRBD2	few	CASRNSGGPQETQYF	TGTGCCAGCAGAAATAGCGGGGGCCCCCAAGAGACCCAGTACTTC
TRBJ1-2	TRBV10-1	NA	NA	CASSHSPDASVGYTF	TGCGCCAGCAGCCATTCCCCGGATGCGAGCGTGGGCTACACCTTC
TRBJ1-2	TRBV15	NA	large	CATSKRVDYGYTF	TGTGCCACCAGCAAAAGGGTGGACTATGGCTACACCTTC
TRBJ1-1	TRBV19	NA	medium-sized	CATSGTGTEAFF	TGTGCCACCTCAGGGACGGGGACTGAAGCTTTCTTT
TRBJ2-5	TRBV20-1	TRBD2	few	CSARPSGETQYF	TGCAGTGCTAGACCTAGCGGCGAGACCCAGTACTTC
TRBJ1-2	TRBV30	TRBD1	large	CAWTQTGLANYGYTF	TGTGCCTGGACCCAGACAGGGCTAGCTAACTATGGCTACACCTTC
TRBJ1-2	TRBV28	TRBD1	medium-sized	CASSYGQGGYGYTF	TGTGCCAGCAGCTACGGACAGGGAGGATATGGCTACACCTTC
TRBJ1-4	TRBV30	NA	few	CAWRNLTGKLFF	TGTGCCTGGAGGAACCTAACAGGAAAACTGTTTTTT
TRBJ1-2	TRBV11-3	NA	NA	CASSLVRDLGANGYTF	TGTGCCAGCAGCTTAGTCCGGGACCTGGGAGCAAATGGCTACACCTTC
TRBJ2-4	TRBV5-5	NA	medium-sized	CASSQSSGRAKNIQYF	NA
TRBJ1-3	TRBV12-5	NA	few	CASGLILGMGIGNTIYF	TGTGCTAGTGGTTTGATACTAGGGATGGGAATTGGAAACACCATATATTTT
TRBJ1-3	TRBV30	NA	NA	CAWMGNPGNTIYF	TGTGCCTGGATGGGGAACCCAGGAAACACCATATATTTT
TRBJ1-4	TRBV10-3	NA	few	CATQSPRLGEKLFF	TGTGCCACCCAGTCCCCTCGCCTCGGTGAAAAACTGTTTTTT
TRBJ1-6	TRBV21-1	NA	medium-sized	CASSLGTGPRALHF	TGTGCCAGCAGCCTAGGGACGGGCCCCCGGGCCCTCCACTTT
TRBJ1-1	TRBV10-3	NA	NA	CAIRRPGNTEAFF	TGTGCCATCAGGAGACCGGGGAACACTGAAGCTTTCTTT
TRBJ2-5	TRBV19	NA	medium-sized	CASSMGHETQYF	TGTGCCAGTAGTATGGGGCACGAGACCCAGTACTTC
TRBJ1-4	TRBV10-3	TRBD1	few	CATAQGDNEKLFF	TGTGCCACGGCACAGGGGGATAATGAAAAACTGTTTTTT
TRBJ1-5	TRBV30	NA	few	CAWSLPGQYNQPQHF	TGTGCCTGGAGTTTACCCGGACAGTACAATCAGCCCCAGCATTTT
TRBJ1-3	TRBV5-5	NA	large	CASSTGGAGNTIYF	TGTGCCAGCAGCACCGGGGGGGCTGGAAACACCATATATTTT
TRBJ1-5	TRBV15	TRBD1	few	CATSRAGQSNQPQHF	TGTGCCACCAGCAGGGCGGGACAGAGCAATCAGCCCCAGCATTTT
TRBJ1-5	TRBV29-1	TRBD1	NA	CSVGTGSNQPQHF	TGCAGCGTTGGGACAGGTAGCAATCAGCCCCAGCATTTT
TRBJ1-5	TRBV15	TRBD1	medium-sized	CATSGFGTGGNQPQHF	TGTGCCACCAGCGGATTCGGGACAGGGGGTAATCAGCCCCAGCATTTT
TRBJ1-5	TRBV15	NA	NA	CATAGEGWSNQPQHF	TGTGCCACCGCTGGAGAGGGTTGGAGCAATCAGCCCCAGCATTTT
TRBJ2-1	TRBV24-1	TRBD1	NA	CATSAGDREYNEQFF	TGTGCCACCAGTGCTGGAGACAGGGAGTACAATGAGCAGTTCTTC
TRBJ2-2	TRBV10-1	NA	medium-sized	CASSPNTGELFF	TGCGCCAGCAGTCCAAATACCGGGGAGCTGTTTTTT
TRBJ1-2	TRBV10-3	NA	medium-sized	CAISALRDYTF	TGTGCCATCAGTGCTCTGCGGGACTACACCTTC